These T cell receptor beta chains were read from a single sample in a study of shared clonotypes between healthy human individuals. Only in-frame clones appear in the TCRdb table, and some are missing; sequencing was by immunoSEQ multiplex PCR. The sample records millions of clones, about 95% being singletons. Sequencing was performed on naive CD8+ T cells sorted from blood. Receptors originate from a man younger than 35 in good health. The CDR3 runs from the conserved cysteine through the conserved F or W. The D gene is left open where the match is weak. Only some rows state a clone size, as once, few, many or a class for expanded clones.

j_gene: TRBJ2-5
abundance: .
v_gene: TRBV30
d_gene: TRBD2
CDR3nt: TGTGCCTGGAGTGTACTCCGAGCTAGCGGCTACCAAGAGACCCAGTACTTC
CDR3aa: CAWSVLRASGYQETQYF

j_gene: TRBJ1-1
abundance: .
v_gene: TRBV16
d_gene: .
CDR3nt: TGTGCCAGCAGCCAATCTCCCAAGGGGACTGAAGCTTTCTTT
CDR3aa: CASSQSPKGTEAFF

j_gene: TRBJ2-5
abundance: .
v_gene: TRBV7-8
d_gene: .
CDR3nt: TGTGCCAGCAGCTTAGCGCTTCAGGAAGAGACCCAGTACTTC
CDR3aa: CASSLALQEETQYF

j_gene: TRBJ2-5
abundance: .
v_gene: TRBV30
d_gene: TRBD1
CDR3nt: TGTGCCTGGAGTGTCGCAGGGGGCAGGGAGACCCAGTACTTC
CDR3aa: CAWSVAGGRETQYF

j_gene: TRBJ1-5
abundance: .
v_gene: TRBV7-7
d_gene: .
CDR3nt: TGTGCTAGTCTCCGGGGGGGTGATAATCAGCCCCAGCATTTT
CDR3aa: CASLRGGDNQPQHF

j_gene: TRBJ2-1
abundance: .
v_gene: TRBV7-9
d_gene: .
CDR3nt: TGTGCCAGCAGCCCGCACCCTACGCGCAACAATGAGCAGTTCTTC
CDR3aa: CASSPHPTRNNEQFF

j_gene: TRBJ2-3
abundance: .
v_gene: TRBV5-1
d_gene: TRBD2
CDR3nt: TGCGCCAGCAGCTTGGGACTAGCGGGGTTTAACCAGGGGAATACGCAGTATTTT
CDR3aa: CASSLGLAGFNQGNTQYF

j_gene: TRBJ2-1
abundance: .
v_gene: TRBV14
d_gene: .
CDR3nt: TGTGCCAGCAGCCAATTGGACAGCTGGGATGAGCAGTTCTTC
CDR3aa: CASSQLDSWDEQFF

j_gene: TRBJ2-7
abundance: .
v_gene: TRBV4-1
d_gene: .
CDR3nt: TGCGCCAGCAGCCAAGAAGGGGCCGCTCCCTACTACGAGCAGTACTTC
CDR3aa: CASSQEGAAPYYEQYF

j_gene: TRBJ2-3
abundance: .
v_gene: TRBV13
d_gene: .
CDR3nt: TGTGCCAGCAGCTTAGAGGTTGATGATACGCAGTATTTT
CDR3aa: CASSLEVDDTQYF

j_gene: TRBJ2-2
abundance: .
v_gene: TRBV27
d_gene: TRBD2
CDR3nt: TGTGCCAGCAGGGGGGGGTTACCTCATACCGGGGAGCTGTTTTTT
CDR3aa: CASRGGLPHTGELFF

j_gene: TRBJ1-5
abundance: .
v_gene: TRBV2
d_gene: .
CDR3nt: TGTGCCAGCAGTGTCCCCCAGGACGCTGTGACAGGACACGGCAATCAGCCCCAGCATTTT
CDR3aa: CASSVPQDAVTGHGNQPQHF

j_gene: TRBJ1-2
abundance: once
v_gene: TRBV5-8
d_gene: TRBD1
CDR3nt: TGTGCCAGCAGCCCCCATCAACGGACAGGTGCAGCTAACTATGGCTACACCTTC
CDR3aa: CASSPHQRTGAANYGYTF

j_gene: TRBJ2-7
abundance: .
v_gene: TRBV11-2
d_gene: TRBD1
CDR3nt: TGTGCCAGCAGCCCAGGACAGGCCGCCTACGAGCAGTACTTC
CDR3aa: CASSPGQAAYEQYF

j_gene: TRBJ2-1
abundance: .
v_gene: TRBV4-1
d_gene: .
CDR3nt: TGCGCCAGCAGCCAGGGTGCGGGGAATGAGCAGTTCTTC
CDR3aa: CASSQGAGNEQFF

j_gene: TRBJ1-6
abundance: .
v_gene: TRBV28
d_gene: .
CDR3nt: TGTGCCAGCAGTGTCCGTACTCCTCTCCAGGAGTATAATTCACCCCTCCACTTT
CDR3aa: CASSVRTPLQEYNSPLHF

j_gene: TRBJ2-7
abundance: .
v_gene: TRBV6-5
d_gene: .
CDR3nt: TGTGCCAGCAGTTACATGGCAGGCCCGGGCGAGCAGTACTTC
CDR3aa: CASSYMAGPGEQYF

j_gene: TRBJ1-6
abundance: .
v_gene: TRBV5-5
d_gene: .
CDR3nt: TGTGCCAGCGAATGGGACATGACTAATTCACCCCTCCACTTT
CDR3aa: CASEWDMTNSPLHF

j_gene: TRBJ2-7
abundance: .
v_gene: TRBV18
d_gene: TRBD1
CDR3nt: TGTGCCAGCTCACTGGACAGGGTCTACGAGCAGTACTTC
CDR3aa: CASSLDRVYEQYF

j_gene: TRBJ1-1
abundance: .
v_gene: TRBV7-9
d_gene: .
CDR3nt: TGTGCCAGCAGTCCGGAGGGGACTGAAGCTTTCTTT
CDR3aa: CASSPEGTEAFF

j_gene: TRBJ2-7
abundance: .
v_gene: TRBV11-2
d_gene: .
CDR3nt: TGTGCCAGCAGCTTTGCGGGGCCCCCGGGCGAGCAGTACTTC
CDR3aa: CASSFAGPPGEQYF

j_gene: TRBJ2-3
abundance: .
v_gene: TRBV10-3
d_gene: .
CDR3nt: TGTGCCATCAGTGAGAGGTCGACAGGCTTAGGCACAGATACGCAGTATTTT
CDR3aa: CAISERSTGLGTDTQYF

j_gene: TRBJ1-1
abundance: .
v_gene: TRBV14
d_gene: .
CDR3nt: TGTGCCAGCAGCCCTCCGGCGTTGACCACTGAAGCTTTCTTT
CDR3aa: CASSPPALTTEAFF

j_gene: TRBJ2-5
abundance: .
v_gene: TRBV5-1
d_gene: TRBD2
CDR3nt: TGCGCCAGCATCGGAAGGACTAGCGGGGACCAAGAGACCCAGTACTTC
CDR3aa: CASIGRTSGDQETQYF

j_gene: TRBJ1-1
abundance: once
v_gene: TRBV19
d_gene: .
CDR3nt: TGTGCCAGTGTTTGGGTTGGGGGGACTGAAGCTTTCTTT
CDR3aa: CASVWVGGTEAFF

j_gene: TRBJ2-7
abundance: .
v_gene: TRBV7-6
d_gene: .
CDR3nt: TGTGCCAGCAGCGACAAGAACTACGAGCAGTACTTC
CDR3aa: CASSDKNYEQYF

j_gene: TRBJ2-7
abundance: .
v_gene: TRBV4-1
d_gene: .
CDR3nt: TGCGCCAGCAGCCAAGATCGAGTAGCGCGCAGCGAGCAGTACTTC
CDR3aa: CASSQDRVARSEQYF

j_gene: TRBJ2-3
abundance: .
v_gene: TRBV7-9
d_gene: .
CDR3nt: TGTGCCAGCAGCTTAGCGCAAGATACGCAGTATTTT
CDR3aa: CASSLAQDTQYF